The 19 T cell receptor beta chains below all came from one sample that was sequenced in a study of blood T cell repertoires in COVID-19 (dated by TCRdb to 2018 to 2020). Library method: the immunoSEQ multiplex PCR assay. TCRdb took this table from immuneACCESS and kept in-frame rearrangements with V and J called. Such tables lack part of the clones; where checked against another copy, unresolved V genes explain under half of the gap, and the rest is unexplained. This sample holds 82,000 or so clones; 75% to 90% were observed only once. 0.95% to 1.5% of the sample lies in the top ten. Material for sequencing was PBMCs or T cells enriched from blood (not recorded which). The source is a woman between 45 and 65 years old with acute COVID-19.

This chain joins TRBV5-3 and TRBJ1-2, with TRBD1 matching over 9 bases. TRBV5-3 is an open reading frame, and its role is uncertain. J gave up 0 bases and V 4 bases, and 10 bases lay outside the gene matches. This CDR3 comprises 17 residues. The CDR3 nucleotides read TGTGCCAGAAGCACCGGACAGGGGCCCAAAGCTAACTATGGCTACACCTTC. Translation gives CARSTGQGPKANYGYTF.

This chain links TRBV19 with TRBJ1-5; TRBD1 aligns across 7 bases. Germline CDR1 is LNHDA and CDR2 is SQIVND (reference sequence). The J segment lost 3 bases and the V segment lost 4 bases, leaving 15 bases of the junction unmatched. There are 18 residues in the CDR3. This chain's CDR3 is CASSSPTGTRYINQPQHF. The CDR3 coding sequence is TGTGCCAGTAGTAGCCCGACAGGGACAAGGTATATCAATCAGCCCCAGCATTTT.

The CDR3 bases are TGTGCCAGCAGCTTAGTGGGCCTGAACACTGAAGCTTTCTTT. This encodes CASSLVGLNTEAFF. The genes are TRBV7-8 and TRBJ1-1; unclear D gene. The V gene's germline CDR1 is SGHVS and CDR2 FQNEAQ. V lost 1 base and J 0 bases, leaving 6 bases between the germline ends. The CDR3 runs 14 residues.

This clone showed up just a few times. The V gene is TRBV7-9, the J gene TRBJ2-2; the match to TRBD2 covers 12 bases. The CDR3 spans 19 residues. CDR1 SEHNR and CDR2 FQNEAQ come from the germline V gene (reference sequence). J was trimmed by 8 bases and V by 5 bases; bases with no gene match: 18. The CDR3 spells CASSTGLAGTSWDEGELFF. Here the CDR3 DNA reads TGTGCCAGCAGCACCGGACTAGCGGGAACGTCGTGGGATGAGGGGGAGCTGTTTTTT.

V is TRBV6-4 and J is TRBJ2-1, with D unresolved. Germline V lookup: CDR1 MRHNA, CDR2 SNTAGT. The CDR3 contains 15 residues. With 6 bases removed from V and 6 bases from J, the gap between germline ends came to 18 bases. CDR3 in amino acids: CASSPVYYLINEQFF. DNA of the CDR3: TGTGCCAGCAGCCCCGTATATTACTTAATCAATGAGCAGTTCTTC.

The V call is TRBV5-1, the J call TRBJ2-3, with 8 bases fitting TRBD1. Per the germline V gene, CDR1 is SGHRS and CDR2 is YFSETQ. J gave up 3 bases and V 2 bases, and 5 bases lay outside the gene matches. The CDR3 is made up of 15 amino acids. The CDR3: CASSFGQGRTDTQYF. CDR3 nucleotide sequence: TGCGCCAGCAGCTTCGGACAGGGTAGGACAGATACGCAGTATTTT.

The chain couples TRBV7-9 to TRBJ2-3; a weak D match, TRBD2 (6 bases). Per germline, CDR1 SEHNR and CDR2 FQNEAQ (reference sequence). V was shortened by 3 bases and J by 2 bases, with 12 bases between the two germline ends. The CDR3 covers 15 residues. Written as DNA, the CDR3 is TGTGCCAGCAGCTTCCGGGAGCTGTCCACAGATACGCAGTATTTT. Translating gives CASSFRELSTDTQYF.

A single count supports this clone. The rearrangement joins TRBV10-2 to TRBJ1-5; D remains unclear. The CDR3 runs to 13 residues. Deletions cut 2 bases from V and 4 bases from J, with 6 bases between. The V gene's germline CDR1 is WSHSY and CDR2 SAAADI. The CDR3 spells CASSEQINQPQHF. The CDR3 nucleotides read TGCGCCAGCAGTGAGCAGATTAATCAGCCCCAGCATTTT.

The CDR3 reads CASSPLASGTNNEQFF. The CDR3 DNA reads as TGTGCCAGCAGCCCTCTGGCTAGCGGGACCAACAATGAGCAGTTCTTC. The chain recombines TRBV9 with TRBJ2-1; 9 positions match TRBD2. The CDR3 is 16 residues long. Trimming removed 4 bases from V and 5 bases from J; junction bases left unmatched: 10. CDR1 and CDR2 from the germline V gene are SGDLS and YYNGEE.

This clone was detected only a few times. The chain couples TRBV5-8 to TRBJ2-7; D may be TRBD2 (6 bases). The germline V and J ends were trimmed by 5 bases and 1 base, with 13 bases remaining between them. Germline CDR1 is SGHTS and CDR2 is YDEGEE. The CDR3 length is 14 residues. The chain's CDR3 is CASRRQGGSYEQYF. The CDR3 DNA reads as TGTGCCAGCAGAAGGCAGGGAGGATCCTACGAGCAGTACTTC.

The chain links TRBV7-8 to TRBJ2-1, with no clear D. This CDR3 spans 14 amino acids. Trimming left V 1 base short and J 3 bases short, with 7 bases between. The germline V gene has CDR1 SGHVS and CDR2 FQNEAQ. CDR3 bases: TGTGCCAGCAGCTTAGTAGCAGTCTACAATGAGCAGTTCTTC. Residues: CASSLVAVYNEQFF.

CDR3 bases: TGTGCCAGCGGTAGGACAGGCGGCGGGAACACTGAAGCTTTCTTT. Translated, it gives CASGRTGGGNTEAFF. J is TRBJ1-1 and V is TRBV27; 7 nucleotides match TRBD1. The germline CDR1 and CDR2 sequences are MNHEY and SMNVEV (reference sequence). This CDR3 has 15 amino acids. Germline trimming cut 8 bases from V and 1 base from J; bases unmatched to any gene: 10.

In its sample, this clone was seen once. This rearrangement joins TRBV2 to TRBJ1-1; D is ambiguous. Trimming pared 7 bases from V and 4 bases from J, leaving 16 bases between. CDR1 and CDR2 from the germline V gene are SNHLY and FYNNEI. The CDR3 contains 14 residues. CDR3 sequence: CASTRRGRGTEAFF. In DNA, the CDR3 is TGTGCCAGCACTAGGCGTGGCCGAGGCACTGAAGCTTTCTTT. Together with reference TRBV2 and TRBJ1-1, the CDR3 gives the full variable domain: EPEVTQTPSHQVTQMGQEVILRCVPISNHLYFYWYRQILGQKVEFLVSFYNNEISEKSEIFDDQFSVERPDGSNFTLKIRSTKLEDSAMYFCASTRRGRGTEAFFGQGTRLTVV.

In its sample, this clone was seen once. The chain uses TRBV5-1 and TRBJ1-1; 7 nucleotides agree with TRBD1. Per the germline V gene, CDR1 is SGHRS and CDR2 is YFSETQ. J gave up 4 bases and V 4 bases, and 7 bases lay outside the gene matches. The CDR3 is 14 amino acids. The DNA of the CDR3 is TGCGCCAGCAGCGGAAACAGGGGTTCCACTGAAGCTTTCTTT. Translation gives CASSGNRGSTEAFF.

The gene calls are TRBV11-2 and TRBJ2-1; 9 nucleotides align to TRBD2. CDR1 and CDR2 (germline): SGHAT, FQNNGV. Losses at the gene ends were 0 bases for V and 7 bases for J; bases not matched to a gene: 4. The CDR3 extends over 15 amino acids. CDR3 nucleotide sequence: TGTGCCAGCAGCTTAGAGGGACTAGCTGGAAATGAGCAGTTCTTC. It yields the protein CASSLEGLAGNEQFF.

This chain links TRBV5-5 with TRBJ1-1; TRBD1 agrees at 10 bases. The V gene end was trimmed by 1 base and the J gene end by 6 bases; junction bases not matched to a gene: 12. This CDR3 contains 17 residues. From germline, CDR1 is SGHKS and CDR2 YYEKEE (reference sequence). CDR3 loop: CASSLFHRRQGAPEAFF. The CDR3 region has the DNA TGTGCCAGCAGCTTGTTCCACCGAAGACAGGGGGCCCCTGAAGCTTTCTTT.

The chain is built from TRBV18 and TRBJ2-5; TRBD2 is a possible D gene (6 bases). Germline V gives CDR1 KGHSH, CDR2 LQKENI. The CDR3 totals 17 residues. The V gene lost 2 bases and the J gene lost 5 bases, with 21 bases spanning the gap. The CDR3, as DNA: TGTGCCAGCTCACCAGTCTTTGGGACTGGCCCGGAGGAGACCCAGTACTTC. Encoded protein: CASSPVFGTGPEETQYF.

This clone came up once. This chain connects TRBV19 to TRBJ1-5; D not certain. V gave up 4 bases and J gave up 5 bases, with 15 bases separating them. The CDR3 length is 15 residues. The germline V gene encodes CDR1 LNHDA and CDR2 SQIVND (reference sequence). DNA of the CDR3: TGTGCCAGTAGTACCCCAGTCGGGATGGATCAGCCCCAGCATTTT. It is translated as CASSTPVGMDQPQHF.

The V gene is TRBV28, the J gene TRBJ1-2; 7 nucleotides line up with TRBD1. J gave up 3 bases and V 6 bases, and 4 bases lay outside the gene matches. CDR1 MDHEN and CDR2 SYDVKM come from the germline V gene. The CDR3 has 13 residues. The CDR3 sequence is CASRLGTDYGYTF. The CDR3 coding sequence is TGTGCCAGCAGACTCGGGACAGACTATGGCTACACCTTC.